A selection of T cell receptor beta chains follows, all from one sample in a study of blood T cell repertoires in COVID-19. Measured with immunoSEQ multiplex PCR; TCRdb has only the in-frame clones, and not every one. The sample holds 300,000 to 350,000 clones, 87% seen once. Sequencing was performed on PBMCs or T cells enriched from blood (not recorded which). The receptors were gathered from a woman between 18 and 29 years old who had recovered from COVID-19. Each CDR3 is given without its conserved first and last residue. Each record gives: V gene, J gene, CDR3 protein.

TRBV28,TRBJ2-2,ASSLLRAGELF
TRBV7-3,TRBJ2-1,ASSTGQGIHNEQF
TRBV5-6,TRBJ1-2,ASSTQDSYGYT
TRBV15,TRBJ1-6,ATSRSGAYNSPLH
TRBV6-4,TRBJ2-3,ASSARGRESDTQY
TRBV7-9,TRBJ1-2,ASSLEDSYNYGYT
TRBV13,TRBJ2-7,ASIASRGGYEQY
TRBV7-3,TRBJ2-7,ASSLGSGSPYEQY
TRBV9,TRBJ1-2,ASSVAQGPYGYT
TRBV7-3,TRBJ2-3,ASSLTGTGVTDTQY
TRBV19,TRBJ2-3,ARRLLAGVPTDTQY
TRBV7-8,TRBJ2-5,ASSLAPTGHEEETQY
TRBV10-3,TRBJ2-2,AIKTGEELF
TRBV6-2/TRBV6-3,TRBJ1-5,ASSSLRLVQKFQPQH
TRBV19,TRBJ2-5,ASSRTDQETQY
TRBV7-8,TRBJ2-5,ASSNNARGFGETQY
TRBV11-2,TRBJ1-6,ASRSWGQGNSPLH
TRBV5-4,TRBJ2-3,ASGTSGRAGDTQY
TRBV19,TRBJ2-1,ASSTGLSSYNEQF
TRBV7-2,TRBJ1-1,ASSTRGDHTEAF
TRBV19,TRBJ2-1,ASSRGKQF
TRBV28,TRBJ1-2,ASSPPRGQGGRAGYT
TRBV12-1,TRBJ1-5,ASSFATGQQRPYQPQH
TRBV5-1,TRBJ1-6,ASSLKTDSPLH
TRBV6-4,TRBJ2-5,ASSDRGQGGETQY
TRBV29-1,TRBJ2-1,SVRDREGGNEQF
TRBV28,TRBJ1-3,ASSLGGIVSGNTIY
TRBV4-3,TRBJ1-3,ASSPWGDGSSGNTIY
TRBV28,TRBJ1-4,ASSRLGTTNEKLF
TRBV10-3,TRBJ1-5,AISEAAEGQPQH
TRBV6-5,TRBJ2-7,ASSYGTGRAEQY
TRBV9,TRBJ2-7,ASSVEDSYSYEQY
TRBV7-3,TRBJ1-1,ASSSHGRGKSEAF
TRBV20-1,TRBJ1-5,SAGRPQH
TRBV9,TRBJ2-3,ASSAGLAGGEDTQY
TRBV3-1/TRBV3-2,TRBJ2-5,ASSKGLAGGVETQY
TRBV18,TRBJ2-5,ASSPPSGNRGQETQY
TRBV4-3,TRBJ1-2,ASSQFQGEDGYT
TRBV7-9,TRBJ1-6,ASSPLGDNSPLH